Reported below is one T cell receptor beta chain. The clone's antigen remains unknown. No qualities accompany the bases; no much larger clone lies one base away. This entry belongs to a study of early T cells in non-severe SARS-CoV-2 infection listed by TCRdb under 2021. Regarding the study in general: Bulk RNA from unsorted whole blood was used for TCR sequencing, so alpha and beta chains could not be paired.

Summary of the overall study and its limitations: VDJdb matching was skewed toward anti-spike CD8 responses, so virus-specific expansions were likely underestimated and private and CD4 specificities were missed.

The method was 5' RACE. TCRdb records NextSeq 500 as the sequencer. To correct for sequencing error and PCR bias, the TCR library protocol tagged individual cDNA molecules with unique molecular identifiers. Both TCR alpha and beta chains were sequenced, and tight co-correlation was observed between alpha and beta sequence abundances in each sample. As for the original processing: Decombinator V4 was used to perform V gene, J gene and CDR3 annotation of TCR sequences. TCRs were defined as expanded if a significant change between any two time points was detected under a Poisson model with p below 0.0001. TCR abundances were normalised to the total number of TCRs sequenced per sample and were expressed as counts per million. VDJdb, accessed 1 November 2021, was searched for CMV, EBV and SARS-CoV-2 annotated TCRs, excluding TCRs annotated for multiple antigens. The public reads were reprocessed in TCRdb via fastp at Q25 and MiXCR, keeping in-frame beta chains. Each CDR3 protein gets just one entry, which takes the most common genes and DNA from the rows behind it. In this record, the V and J calls reflect TCRdb's handling and not the investigators' own analysis. Across this sample there are roughly 70,000 distinct CDR3 sequences, with 13% seen only once. The ten largest account for about 8.5% of the sample.

This was a case-control study nested in a cohort of healthcare workers in London, UK, who had nasopharyngeal swab PCR tests and blood samples taken every week. Between 23 and 31 March 2020, the week of the UK lockdown, healthcare workers were enrolled and then followed up weekly for as long as 16 weeks. The sequenced sample consisted of whole blood. The receptor comes from an adult who was a healthcare worker with PCR-confirmed SARS-CoV-2 infection or an uninfected control (not recorded which).

The sequence in DNA is TGTGCCAGCATCTCTAGGGTAAATGAGCAGTTCTTC. Its product reads: CASISRVNEQFF. The chain is encoded by TRBV6-1 joined to TRBJ2-1; the D gene is unclear. Per the germline V gene, MNHNS is the CDR1 and SASEGT is the CDR2. Between the V and J ends, shortened by 7 bases and 7 bases respectively, the junction contains 11 bases. The CDR3 sequence holds 12 residues, the cysteine and phenylalanine included. Solely the CDR3 DNA is kept, with 36 bases framed from the first base.